This is a list of T cell receptor beta chains from one sample in a study of T cells in Graves' hyperthyroidism and ophthalmopathy. TCRdb reanalysed the multiplex PCR reads using MiXCR and keeps one entry per CDR3 protein. The sample comprises hundreds of thousands of distinct CDR3 sequences, 15% to 20% of which are singletons, and around 4% rests with the top ten. The sequencing input was blood. Receptors were obtained from a woman aged 30 to 39 with Graves' hyperthyroidism. The CDR3 runs from the conserved cysteine through the conserved F or W.

>TRBV27|TRBJ2-7
CASSSGGLEGYEQYF
>TRBV27|TRBJ1-4
CASSPGTGGGKLFF
>TRBV18|TRBJ1-1
CASSPNLGTGSTEAFF
>TRBV7-9|TRBJ2-5
CASSLGKKETQYF
>TRBV19|TRBJ2-1
CASSIGSLNEQFF
>TRBV28|TRBJ2-1
CASNSYNEQFF
>TRBV12-3/TRBV12-4|TRBJ2-5
CASSLAGGDQETQYF
>TRBV28|TRBJ1-1
CASRAGLNTEAFF
>TRBV11-3|TRBJ2-5
CASSWGLAGWEEETQYF
>TRBV28|TRBJ2-2
CASHIAGSDTGELFF
>TRBV9|TRBJ1-3
CASSVTGIAGNTIYF
>TRBV15|TRBJ2-1
CATSKRASALSDEQFF
>TRBV6-1|TRBJ1-2
CASSEARGAVGYTF
>TRBV5-5|TRBJ2-3
CASSLYSGRIGDTDTQYF
>TRBV3-1|TRBJ2-1
CASSQDEAGRGSSYNEQFF
>TRBV2|TRBJ2-7
CASTPPGGAYYEQYF
>TRBV11-3|TRBJ2-1
CASSPLGRQEQFF
>TRBV20-1|TRBJ2-7
CSARRSGNTYEQYF
>TRBV20-1|TRBJ1-1
CSARAWTGEVEAFF
>TRBV27|TRBJ1-1
CASRSGGAGAFF
>TRBV29-1|TRBJ2-2
CSELNTGELFF
>TRBV5-1|TRBJ2-7
CASSSPGLGGDEQYF
>TRBV3-1|TRBJ2-7
CASSQGGLLSYEQYF
>TRBV18|TRBJ2-7
CASSPGLVYEQYF
>TRBV28|TRBJ1-1
CASSQVAGYREAFF
>TRBV7-2|TRBJ2-5
CASSLSGSGPETQYF
>TRBV24-1|TRBJ2-3
CATSDHLTGWGSPDTQYF
>TRBV5-1|TRBJ2-1
CASSSMGSYNEQFF
>TRBV20-1|TRBJ2-3
CSASNGGTTDTQYF
>TRBV27|TRBJ2-2
CASSSPTSGSLYTGELFF
>TRBV20-1|TRBJ2-7
CSARPTAAYEQYF
>TRBV20-1|TRBJ2-1
CSASSQGASNEQFF
>TRBV13|TRBJ1-3
CASRGLGGNTIYF
>TRBV11-2|TRBJ2-5
CASSRNRETQYF
>TRBV7-8|TRBJ1-1
CASSLEGGQGAIGTEAFF
>TRBV7-8|TRBJ2-3
CASTPGGVSTDTQYF
>TRBV19|TRBJ1-5
CASSIGGQGNQPQHF
>TRBV7-9|TRBJ2-7
CASSDGLAGAPHTGDEQYF
>TRBV7-6|TRBJ2-3
CASSLDQDTQYF
>TRBV19|TRBJ2-7
CASSMSGHSYEQYF
>TRBV5-5|TRBJ2-5
CASSLWDWEKETQYF
>TRBV29-1|TRBJ1-5
CSVIPGSRQPQHF
>TRBV12-3/TRBV12-4|TRBJ2-3
CASSSGLGGGVADTQYF
>TRBV11-3|TRBJ2-7
CASSFRSGHYEQYF
>TRBV4-1|TRBJ1-2
CASSQVVGLSYGYTF
>TRBV6-1|TRBJ2-7
CASSPHYESSYEQYF
>TRBV7-3|TRBJ2-1
CASSSEVGEQFF
>TRBV2|TRBJ1-2
CASSRGPEGGYTF
>TRBV27|TRBJ2-7
CASRSGLAHEQYF
>TRBV7-3|TRBJ2-7
CASSFGRSTGSYEQYF
>TRBV14|TRBJ2-7
CASSQRTGESEQYF
>TRBV2|TRBJ2-7
CASSEIQGSYEQYF
>TRBV5-1|TRBJ2-3
CASSGTGADTQYF
>TRBV2|TRBJ1-5
CASSEDYQPQHF
>TRBV20-1|TRBJ2-2
CSAPRTGATGELFF
>TRBV12-5|TRBJ2-1
CASGLVRGGVDEQFF
>TRBV24-1|TRBJ2-2
CATQLAGITGELFF